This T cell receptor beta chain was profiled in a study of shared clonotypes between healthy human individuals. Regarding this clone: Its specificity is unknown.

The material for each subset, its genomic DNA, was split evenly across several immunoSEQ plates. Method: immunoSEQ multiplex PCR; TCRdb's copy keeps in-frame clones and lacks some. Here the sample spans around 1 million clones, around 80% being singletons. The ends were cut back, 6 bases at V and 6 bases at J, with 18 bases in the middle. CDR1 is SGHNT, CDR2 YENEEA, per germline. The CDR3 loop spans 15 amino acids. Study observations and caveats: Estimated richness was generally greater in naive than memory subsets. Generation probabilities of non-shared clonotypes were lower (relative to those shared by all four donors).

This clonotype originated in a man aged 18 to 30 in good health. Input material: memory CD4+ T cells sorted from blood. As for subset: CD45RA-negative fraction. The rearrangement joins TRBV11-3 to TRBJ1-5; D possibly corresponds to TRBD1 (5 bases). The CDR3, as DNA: TGTGCCAGCAGGTTACACGAGGACGGGGGTCAGCCCCAGCATTTT. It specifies CASRLHEDGGQPQHF.